This T cell receptor (beta chain) was captured by sequencing in a study of OX40 agonist ivuxolimab in advanced cancers. Study-level background: Among those enrolled, mean age was 60 years (range about 23 to 80) and roughly 84% were male. Broader study findings: More expanded clones were found, on average, in CD8+ than in CD4+ T cells.

About this clone: The antigen remains undetermined.

CDR3 length: 15 residues. With 1 base removed from V and 4 bases from J, the gap between germline ends came to 13 bases. Germline-derived CDR1 and CDR2 are MDHEN and SYDVKM. The table came from immunoSEQ multiplex PCR; TCRdb's copy has only in-frame clones and leaves some out. The table includes approximately 68,000 clones, about 90% detected once. This chain uses TRBV28 with TRBJ2-5, with D tentatively TRBD2 (7 bases). The sequencing used CD4+ or CD8+ T cells sorted from blood, collected in a trial of the OX40 agonist ivuxolimab. This sequence originates from an adult with an advanced solid tumor such as melanoma, head and neck, liver or kidney cancer. DNA of the CDR3: TGTGCCAGCAGTTTATTTGGGGGGGGCCGAGAGACCCAGTACTTC. It translates to CASSLFGGGRETQYF.